These 9 T cell receptor beta chains share one sample of origin, sequenced in a study of cytomegalovirus exposure and HLA in healthy donors. The PCR had 60 Vbeta and 13 Jbeta primers. Clones were sequenced by immunoSEQ multiplex PCR, and TCRdb holds only the in-frame ones, with some missing. The repertoire includes 150,000 to 200,000 clones, around 80% of them detected once, and approximately 7% sits in the top ten. Material for sequencing was PBMCs. The receptors originated from a woman aged 40-49 years in good health and CMV-seropositive.

The chain is built from TRBV19 and TRBJ2-5; D remains unclear. V was clipped by 1 base and J by 0 bases, with 9 bases between them. In germline, CDR1 is LNHDA, CDR2 SQIVND (reference sequence). The CDR3 is 15 residues long. The CDR3 reads CASSIGASYQETQYF. The DNA of the CDR3 is TGTGCCAGTAGTATAGGGGCATCGTACCAAGAGACCCAGTACTTC. Full variable domain (rest looked up from reference TRBV19 and TRBJ2-5): DGGITQSPKYLFRKEGQNVTLSCEQNLNHDAMYWYRQDPGQGLRLIYYSQIVNDFQKGDIAEGYSVSREKKESFPLTVTSAQKNPTAFYLCASSIGASYQETQYFGPGTRLLVL.

The chain recombines TRBV4-1 with TRBJ2-2, with TRBD1 matching over 7 bases. Germline-derived CDR1 and CDR2 are MGHRA and YSYEKL. V was pared by 4 bases and J by 5 bases, with 13 bases of the junction left unmatched. This CDR3 comprises 17 residues. CDR3 protein: CASSPTMAQGQTGELFF. CDR3 nucleotides: TGCGCCAGCAGCCCAACAATGGCACAGGGGCAAACCGGGGAGCTGTTTTTT.

The gene calls are TRBV7-8 and TRBJ1-4, with D perhaps TRBD1 (6 bases). The V gene's germline CDR1 is SGHVS and CDR2 FQNEAQ. V shed 5 bases and J shed 5 bases, with 15 bases lying between them. This CDR3 comprises 15 residues. The CDR3 loop reads CASSQWTVSNEKLFF. The CDR3 DNA sequence: TGTGCCAGCAGCCAGTGGACAGTGTCAAATGAAAAACTGTTTTTT.

This clone was found a few times. The J gene is TRBJ1-2, the V gene TRBV5-1; D is perhaps TRBD1 (6 bases). Looked up from germline, CDR1 is SGHRS and CDR2 is YFSETQ. V dropped 0 bases and J dropped 8 bases, with 23 bases sitting between them. The CDR3 is 17 amino acids. Here the CDR3 reads CASSLEAGEVSQGGYTF. In DNA form, the CDR3 reads TGCGCCAGCAGCTTGGAGGCAGGGGAAGTTTCCCAAGGAGGCTACACCTTC.

This chain uses TRBV7-9 with TRBJ2-1; D is perhaps TRBD2 (6 bases). The CDR3 has 14 amino acids. Trimming shortened V by 5 bases and J by 4 bases, and 12 bases separated the two germline ends. CDR1 is SEHNR, CDR2 FQNEAQ, per germline (reference sequence). CDR3: CASSHASGYNEQFF. In DNA, the CDR3 is TGTGCCAGCAGCCACGCAAGCGGGTACAATGAGCAGTTCTTC.

This chain joins TRBV9 and TRBJ2-3, with 9 bases aligning to TRBD2. This CDR3 is 15 amino acids long. J lost 2 bases, V lost 4 bases, and 5 bases had no gene match. The V gene's germline CDR1 is SGDLS and CDR2 YYNGEE. The CDR3 loop reads CASSPIAGDTDTQYF. The CDR3 nucleotides are TGTGCCAGCAGCCCCATAGCGGGGGACACAGATACGCAGTATTTT.

The V and J genes are TRBV19 and TRBJ1-5, with D possibly matching TRBD1 (5 bases). V lost 0 bases and J lost 3, with 9 bases in between. In germline, CDR1 is LNHDA, CDR2 SQIVND (reference sequence). This CDR3 contains 15 residues. CDR3 amino acids: CASSIERQLNQPQHF. The CDR3 DNA is TGTGCCAGTAGTATAGAGCGACAGCTCAATCAGCCCCAGCATTTT.

This clone was detected only once. The DNA for the CDR3 is TGTGCCGGGGGGGGAAGGGGCGGTAATGAGCAGTTCTTC. This gives the protein CAGGGRGGNEQFF. The J gene is TRBJ2-1, the V gene TRBV6-1, with 7 bases aligning to TRBD2. The trim removed 11 bases at V and 7 bases at J, leaving 11 bases unmatched. The germline gives CDR1 MNHNS, CDR2 SASEGT. The CDR3 totals 13 residues.

On this clone itself: Its ends do not fully match the called genes, so a read error is possible. The same CDR3 is also encoded by other DNA sequences in this sample. This rearrangement joins TRBV7-8 to TRBJ2-1; perhaps TRBD2 as D (6 bases). CDR3 length: 15 residues. Germline V gene lookup returns CDR1 SGHVS and CDR2 FQNEAQ. The CDR3 spells CASSTYWGVGNEQFF. In DNA form, the CDR3 reads TGCGCCAGCAGCACATATTGGGGGGTTGGGAATGAGCAGTTCTTC.